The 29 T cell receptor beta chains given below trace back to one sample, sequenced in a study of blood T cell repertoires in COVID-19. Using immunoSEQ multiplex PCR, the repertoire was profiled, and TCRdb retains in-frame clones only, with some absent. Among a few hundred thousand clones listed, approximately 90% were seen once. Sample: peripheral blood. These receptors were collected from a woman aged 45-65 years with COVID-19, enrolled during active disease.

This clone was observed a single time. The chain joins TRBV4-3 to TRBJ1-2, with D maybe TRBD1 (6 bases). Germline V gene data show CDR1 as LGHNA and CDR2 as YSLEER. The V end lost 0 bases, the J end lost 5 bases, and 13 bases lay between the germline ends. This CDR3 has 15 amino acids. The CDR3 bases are TGCGCCAGCAGCCAAGATCTGGACAGACTGTATGGCTACACCTTC. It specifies CASSQDLDRLYGYTF.

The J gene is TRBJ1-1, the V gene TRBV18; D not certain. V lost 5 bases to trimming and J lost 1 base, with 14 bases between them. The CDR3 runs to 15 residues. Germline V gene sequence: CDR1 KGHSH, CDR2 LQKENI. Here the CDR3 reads CASSKVLASNTEAFF. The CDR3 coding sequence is TGTGCCAGCTCAAAGGTTCTAGCATCGAACACTGAAGCTTTCTTT.

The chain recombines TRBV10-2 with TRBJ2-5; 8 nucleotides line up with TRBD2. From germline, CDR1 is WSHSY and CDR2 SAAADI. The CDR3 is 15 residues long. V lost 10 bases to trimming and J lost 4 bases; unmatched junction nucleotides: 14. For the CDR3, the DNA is TGCGCCACCTCCGGGCGGCTGGGACTAGTAGAGACCCAGTACTTC. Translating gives CATSGRLGLVETQYF.

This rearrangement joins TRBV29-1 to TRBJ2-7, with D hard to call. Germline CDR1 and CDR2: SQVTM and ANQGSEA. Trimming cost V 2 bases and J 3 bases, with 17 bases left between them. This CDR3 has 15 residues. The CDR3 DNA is TGCAGCGTTGAATTGGGCAGTAGAAACCGCTACGAGCAGTACTTC. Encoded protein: CSVELGSRNRYEQYF.

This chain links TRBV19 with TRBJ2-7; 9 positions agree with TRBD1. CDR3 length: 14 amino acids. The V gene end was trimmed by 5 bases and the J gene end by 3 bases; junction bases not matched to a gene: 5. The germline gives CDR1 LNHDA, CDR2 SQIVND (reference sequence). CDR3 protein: CASSLQDRGYEQYF. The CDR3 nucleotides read TGTGCCAGTAGTCTTCAGGACAGGGGCTACGAGCAGTACTTC.

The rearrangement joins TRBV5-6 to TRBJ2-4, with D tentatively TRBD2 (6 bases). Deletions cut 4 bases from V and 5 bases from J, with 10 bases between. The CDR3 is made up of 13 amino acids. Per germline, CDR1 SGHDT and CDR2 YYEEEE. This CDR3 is CASSPGTENIQYF. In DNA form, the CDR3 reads TGTGCCAGCAGCCCCGGGACTGAAAACATTCAGTACTTC.

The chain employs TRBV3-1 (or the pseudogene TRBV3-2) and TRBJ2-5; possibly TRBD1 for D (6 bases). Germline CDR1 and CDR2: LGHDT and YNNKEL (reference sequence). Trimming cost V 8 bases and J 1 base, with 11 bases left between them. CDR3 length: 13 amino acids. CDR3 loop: CASRWGRQETQYF. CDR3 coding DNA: TGTGCCAGCCGCTGGGGGCGCCAAGAGACCCAGTACTTC.

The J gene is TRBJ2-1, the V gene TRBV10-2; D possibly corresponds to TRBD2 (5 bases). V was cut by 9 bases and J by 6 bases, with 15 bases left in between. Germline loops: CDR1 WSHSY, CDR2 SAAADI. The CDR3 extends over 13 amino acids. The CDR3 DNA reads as TGCGCCAGTTGGGCTAGCTCCCGCAATGAGCAGTTCTTC. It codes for CASWASSRNEQFF.

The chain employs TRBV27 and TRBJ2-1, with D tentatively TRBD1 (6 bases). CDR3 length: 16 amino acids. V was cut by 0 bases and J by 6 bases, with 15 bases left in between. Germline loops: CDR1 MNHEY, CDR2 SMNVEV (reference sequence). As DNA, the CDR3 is TGTGCCAGCAGTTTATCGGGCAAGGCAGGGGTCAATGAGCAGTTCTTC. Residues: CASSLSGKAGVNEQFF.

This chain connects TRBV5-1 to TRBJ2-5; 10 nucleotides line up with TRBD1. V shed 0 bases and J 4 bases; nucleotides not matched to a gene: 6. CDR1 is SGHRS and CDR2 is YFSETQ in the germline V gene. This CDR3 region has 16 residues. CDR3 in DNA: TGCGCCAGCAGCTTGGAGGGGACAGGGGTCATAGAGACCCAGTACTTC. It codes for CASSLEGTGVIETQYF.

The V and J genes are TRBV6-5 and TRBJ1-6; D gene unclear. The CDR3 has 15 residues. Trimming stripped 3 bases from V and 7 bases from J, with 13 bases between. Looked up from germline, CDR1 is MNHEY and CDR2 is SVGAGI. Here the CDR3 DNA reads TGTGCCAGCAGTTATGCCCCCCAGGTCAATTCACCCCTCCACTTT. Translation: CASSYAPQVNSPLHF.

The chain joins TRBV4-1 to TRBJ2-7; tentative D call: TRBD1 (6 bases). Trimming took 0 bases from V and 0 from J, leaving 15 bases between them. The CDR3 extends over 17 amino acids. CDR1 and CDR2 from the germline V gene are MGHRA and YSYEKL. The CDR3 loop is CASSQDLAGASSYEQYF. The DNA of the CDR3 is TGCGCCAGCAGCCAAGATTTAGCAGGGGCTAGCTCCTACGAGCAGTACTTC.

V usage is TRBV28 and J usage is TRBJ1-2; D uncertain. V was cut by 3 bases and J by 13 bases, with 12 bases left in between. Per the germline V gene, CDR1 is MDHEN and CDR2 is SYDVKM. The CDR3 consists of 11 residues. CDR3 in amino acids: CASSFERVSTF. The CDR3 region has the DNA TGTGCCAGCAGTTTTGAGCGTGTGAGCACCTTC.

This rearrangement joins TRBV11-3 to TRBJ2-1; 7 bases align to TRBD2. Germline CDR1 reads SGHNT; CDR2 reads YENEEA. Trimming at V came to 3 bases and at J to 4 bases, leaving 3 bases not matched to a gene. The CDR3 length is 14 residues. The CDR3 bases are TGTGCCAGCAGCTTGGTTAGCGGGTACAATGAGCAGTTCTTC. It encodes CASSLVSGYNEQFF.

CDR3 protein: CASSPDRAGYEQYF. The CDR3 DNA reads TGTGCCAGCAGTCCCGACAGGGCGGGGTACGAGCAGTACTTC. This chain uses TRBV2 with TRBJ2-7; TRBD1 is a possible D gene (7 bases). Germline CDR1 SNHLY, CDR2 FYNNEI. CDR3 length: 14 residues. Trimming shortened V by 5 bases and J by 4 bases, and 15 bases separated the two germline ends.

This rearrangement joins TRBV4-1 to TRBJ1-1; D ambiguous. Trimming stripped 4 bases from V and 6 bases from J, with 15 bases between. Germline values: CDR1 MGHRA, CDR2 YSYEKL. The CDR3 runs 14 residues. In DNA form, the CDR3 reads TGCGCCAGCAGCCCTAACGCCGGGAGCGCTGAAGCTTTCTTT. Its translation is CASSPNAGSAEAFF.

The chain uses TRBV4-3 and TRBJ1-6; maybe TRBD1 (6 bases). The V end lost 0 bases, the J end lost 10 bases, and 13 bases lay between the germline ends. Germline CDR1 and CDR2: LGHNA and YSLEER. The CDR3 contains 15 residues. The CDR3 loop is CASSQEAQGWSPLHF. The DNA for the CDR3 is TGCGCCAGCAGCCAAGAAGCACAGGGTTGGTCACCCCTCCACTTT.

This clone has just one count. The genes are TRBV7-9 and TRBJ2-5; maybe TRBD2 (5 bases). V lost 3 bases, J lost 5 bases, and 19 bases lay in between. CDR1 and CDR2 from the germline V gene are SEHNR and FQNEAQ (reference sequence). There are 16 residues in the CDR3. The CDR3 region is CASSFTITPSSETQYF. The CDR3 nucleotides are TGTGCCAGCAGCTTCACCATTACCCCTAGCTCCGAGACCCAGTACTTC.

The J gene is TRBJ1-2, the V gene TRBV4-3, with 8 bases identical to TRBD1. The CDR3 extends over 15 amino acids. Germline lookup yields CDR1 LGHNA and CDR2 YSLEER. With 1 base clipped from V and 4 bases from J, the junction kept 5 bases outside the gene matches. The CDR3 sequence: CASSQVYRGTYGYTF. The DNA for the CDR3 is TGCGCCAGCAGCCAAGTTTACAGGGGGACCTATGGCTACACCTTC.

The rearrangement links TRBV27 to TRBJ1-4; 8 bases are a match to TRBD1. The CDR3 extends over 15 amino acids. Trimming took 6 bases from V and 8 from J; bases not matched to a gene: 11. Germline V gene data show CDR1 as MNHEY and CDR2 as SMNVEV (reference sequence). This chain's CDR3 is CASSPRDRGREKLFF. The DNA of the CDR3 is TGTGCCAGCAGCCCTCGTGACAGGGGAAGGGAAAAACTGTTTTTT.

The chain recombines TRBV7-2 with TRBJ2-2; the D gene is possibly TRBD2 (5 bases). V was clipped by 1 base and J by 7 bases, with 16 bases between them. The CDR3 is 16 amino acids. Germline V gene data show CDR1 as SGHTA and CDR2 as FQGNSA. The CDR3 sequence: CASSLVPPSEGGELFF. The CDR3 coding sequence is TGTGCCAGCAGCTTAGTCCCCCCCTCTGAGGGCGGGGAGCTGTTTTTT. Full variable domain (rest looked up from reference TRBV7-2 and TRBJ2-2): GAGVSQSPSNKVTEKGKDVELRCDPISGHTALYWYRQSLGQGLEFLIYFQGNSAPDKSGLPSDRFSAERTGGSVSTLTIQRTQQEDSAVYLCASSLVPPSEGGELFFGEGSRLTVL.

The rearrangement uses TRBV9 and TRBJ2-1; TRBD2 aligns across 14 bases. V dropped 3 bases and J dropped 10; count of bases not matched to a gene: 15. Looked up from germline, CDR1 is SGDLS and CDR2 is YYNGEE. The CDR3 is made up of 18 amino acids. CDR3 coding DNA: TGTGCCAGCAGCGCCTCCCTTACGGGACTAGCGGGAGTCGGAGAGCAGTTCTTC. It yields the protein CASSASLTGLAGVGEQFF.

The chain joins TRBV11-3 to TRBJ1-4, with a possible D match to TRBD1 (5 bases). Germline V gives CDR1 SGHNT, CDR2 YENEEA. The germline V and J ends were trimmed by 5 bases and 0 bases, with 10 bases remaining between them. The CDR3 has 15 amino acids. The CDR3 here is CASSPGGATNEKLFF. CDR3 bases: TGTGCCAGCAGCCCAGGAGGGGCAACTAATGAAAAACTGTTTTTT.

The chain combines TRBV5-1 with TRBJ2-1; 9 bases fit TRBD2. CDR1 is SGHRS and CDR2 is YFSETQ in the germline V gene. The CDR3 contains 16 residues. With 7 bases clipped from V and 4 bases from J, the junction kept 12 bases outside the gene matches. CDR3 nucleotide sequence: TGCGCCAGCGGGGAGGGTAGCGGGAGTCGGTACAATGAGCAGTTCTTC. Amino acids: CASGEGSGSRYNEQFF.

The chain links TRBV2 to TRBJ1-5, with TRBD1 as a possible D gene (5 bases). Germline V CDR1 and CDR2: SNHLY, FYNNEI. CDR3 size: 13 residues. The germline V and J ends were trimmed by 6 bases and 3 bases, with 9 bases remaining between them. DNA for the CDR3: TGTGCCAGCAGCTCAGGGTCCAATCAGCCCCAGCATTTT. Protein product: CASSSGSNQPQHF.

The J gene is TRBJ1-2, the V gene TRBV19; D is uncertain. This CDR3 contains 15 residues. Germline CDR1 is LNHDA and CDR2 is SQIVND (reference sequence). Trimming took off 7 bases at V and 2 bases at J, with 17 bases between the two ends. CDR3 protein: CASTKTARQNYGYTF. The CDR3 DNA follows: TGTGCCAGTACCAAAACCGCGCGGCAAAACTATGGCTACACCTTC.

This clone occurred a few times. The CDR3 spells CAAPGGTSGSSQYF. The CDR3 coding sequence is TGTGCCGCCCCCGGCGGGACTAGCGGGAGTTCGCAGTATTTT. The V call is TRBV19, the J call TRBJ2-3; 14 bases map to TRBD2. Germline V CDR1 and CDR2: LNHDA, SQIVND (reference sequence). CDR3 length equals 14 residues. V was clipped by 11 bases and J by 10 bases; unmatched bases: 11.

The CDR3 nucleotides are TGCGCCAGCAGCTTGGTGTCGGGTCTGTATAATTCACCCCTCCACTTT. Residues: CASSLVSGLYNSPLHF. V and J are TRBV4-1 and TRBJ1-6; the D is unclear. CDR3 length: 16 amino acids. Trimming took 5 bases from V and 4 from J, leaving 15 bases between them. Per the germline V gene, CDR1 is MGHRA and CDR2 is YSYEKL.

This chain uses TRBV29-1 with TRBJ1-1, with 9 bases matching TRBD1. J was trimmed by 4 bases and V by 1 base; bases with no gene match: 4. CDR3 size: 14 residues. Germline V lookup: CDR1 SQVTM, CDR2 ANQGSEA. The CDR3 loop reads CSVEGPTGGTEAFF. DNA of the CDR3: TGCAGCGTTGAAGGTCCGACAGGGGGCACTGAAGCTTTCTTT.